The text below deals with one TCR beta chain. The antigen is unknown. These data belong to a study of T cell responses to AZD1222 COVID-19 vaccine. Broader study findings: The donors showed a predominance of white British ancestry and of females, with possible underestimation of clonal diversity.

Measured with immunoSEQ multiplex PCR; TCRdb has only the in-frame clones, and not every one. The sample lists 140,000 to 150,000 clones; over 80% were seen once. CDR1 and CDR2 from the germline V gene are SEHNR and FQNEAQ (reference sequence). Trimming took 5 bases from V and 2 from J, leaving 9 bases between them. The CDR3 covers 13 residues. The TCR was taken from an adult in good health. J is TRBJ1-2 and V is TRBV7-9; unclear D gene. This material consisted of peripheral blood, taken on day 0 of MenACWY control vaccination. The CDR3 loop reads CASSQGPNYGYTF. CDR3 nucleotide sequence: TGTGCCAGCAGCCAAGGCCCGAACTATGGCTACACCTTC.